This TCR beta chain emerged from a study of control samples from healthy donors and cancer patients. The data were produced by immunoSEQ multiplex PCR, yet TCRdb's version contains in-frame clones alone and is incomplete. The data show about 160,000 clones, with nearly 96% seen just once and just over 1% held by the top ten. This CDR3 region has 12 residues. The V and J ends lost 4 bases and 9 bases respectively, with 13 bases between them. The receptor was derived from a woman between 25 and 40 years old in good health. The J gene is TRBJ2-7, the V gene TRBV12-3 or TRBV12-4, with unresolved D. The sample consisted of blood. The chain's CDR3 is CASSYLMGRQYF. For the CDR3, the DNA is TGTGCCAGCAGTTACTTGATGGGAAGGCAGTACTTC.